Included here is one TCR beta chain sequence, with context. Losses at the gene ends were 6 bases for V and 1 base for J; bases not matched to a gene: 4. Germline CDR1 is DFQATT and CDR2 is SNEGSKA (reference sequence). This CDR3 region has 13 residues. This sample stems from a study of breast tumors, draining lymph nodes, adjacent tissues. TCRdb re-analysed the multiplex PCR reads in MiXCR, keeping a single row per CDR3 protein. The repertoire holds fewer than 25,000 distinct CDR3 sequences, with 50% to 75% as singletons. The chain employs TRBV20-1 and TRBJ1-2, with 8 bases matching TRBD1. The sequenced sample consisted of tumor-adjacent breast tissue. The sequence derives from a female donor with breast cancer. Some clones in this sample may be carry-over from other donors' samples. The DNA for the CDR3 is TGCAGTGCCCAGGGGGCCATTAACTATGGCTACACCTTC. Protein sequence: CSAQGAINYGYTF.